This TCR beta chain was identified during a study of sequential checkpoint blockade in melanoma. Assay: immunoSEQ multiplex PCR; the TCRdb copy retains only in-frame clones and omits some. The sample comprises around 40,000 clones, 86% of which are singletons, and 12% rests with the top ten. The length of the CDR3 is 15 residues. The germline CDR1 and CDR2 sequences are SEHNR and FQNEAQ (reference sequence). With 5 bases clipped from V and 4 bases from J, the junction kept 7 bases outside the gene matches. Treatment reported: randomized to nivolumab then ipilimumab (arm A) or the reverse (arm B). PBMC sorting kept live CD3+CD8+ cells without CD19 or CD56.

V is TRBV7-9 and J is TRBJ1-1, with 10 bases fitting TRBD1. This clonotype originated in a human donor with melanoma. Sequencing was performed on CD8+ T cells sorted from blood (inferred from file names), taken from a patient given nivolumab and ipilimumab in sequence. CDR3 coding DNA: TGTGCCAGCAGCACAACGACAGGGGGCGGCACTGAAGCTTTCTTT. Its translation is CASSTTTGGGTEAFF.